These T cell receptor beta chains were read from a single sample in a study of shared clonotypes between healthy human individuals. Libraries were prepared by immunoSEQ multiplex PCR; TCRdb keeps only in-frame clonotypes and omits some of them. The sample consists of 950,000 to 1,300,000 clones, around 75% of them appearing once. What was sequenced was memory CD4+ T cells sorted from blood. The receptors here all came from a man between 18 and 29 years old in good health. Each CDR3 is given with its conserved first and last residue. The D gene is left open where the match is weak. Not all rows give a size; the values are once, few, many and, for expanded clones, a class.

clone size	J gene	CDR3 length	D gene	V gene	CDR3 protein	CDR3 DNA
-	TRBJ2-3	16	-	TRBV27	CASSPLLGRVTDTQYF	TGTGCCAGCAGTCCGCTACTGGGCAGGGTGACAGATACGCAGTATTTT
few	TRBJ2-7	15	-	TRBV11-2	CASSPQGMAAYEQYF	TGTGCCAGCAGCCCACAGGGAATGGCGGCCTACGAGCAGTACTTC
-	TRBJ2-5	15	TRBD2	TRBV18	CASSPPSGTLGTQYF	TGTGCCAGCTCACCCCCTAGCGGGACACTCGGGACCCAGTACTTC
-	TRBJ2-7	14	-	TRBV6-1	CASIAVGRTGEQYF	TGTGCCAGCATCGCCGTGGGCAGGACGGGGGAGCAGTACTTC
-	TRBJ2-7	14	-	TRBV28	CASSLKVHPYEQYF	TGTGCCAGCAGTTTGAAGGTGCATCCCTACGAGCAGTACTTC
-	TRBJ1-1	16	-	TRBV6-5	CASSYSTALGNTEAFF	TGTGCCAGCAGTTACTCGACAGCCCTTGGGAACACTGAAGCTTTCTTT
many	TRBJ2-1	16	TRBD2	TRBV7-3	CASSSGPAGIGNEQFF	TGTGCCAGCAGCTCAGGGCCAGCGGGGATTGGCAATGAGCAGTTCTTC
-	TRBJ2-7	13	-	TRBV5-1	CASSVDRIDEQYF	TGCGCCAGCAGCGTCGACAGGATCGACGAGCAGTACTTC
-	TRBJ2-1	16	-	TRBV15	CATSRDPAGLGNEQFF	TGTGCCACCAGCAGAGATCCAGCAGGGTTGGGGAATGAGCAGTTCTTC
-	TRBJ2-3	20	TRBD2	TRBV15	CATSRERLGLAGERTDTQYF	TGTGCCACCAGCAGAGAACGACTGGGACTAGCGGGGGAGCGCACAGATACGCAGTATTTT
-	TRBJ2-7	13	TRBD2	TRBV2	CASRPSGVYEQYF	TGTGCCTCAAGGCCTAGCGGGGTCTACGAGCAGTACTTC
few	TRBJ2-3	19	TRBD2	TRBV7-9	CASSIRGSGGYLNTDTQYF	TGTGCCAGCAGCATACGGGGTAGCGGGGGATATTTAAACACAGATACGCAGTATTTT
-	TRBJ2-3	17	TRBD2	TRBV13	CASSLGFQRGNTDTQYF	TGTGCCAGCAGCTTAGGCTTCCAGCGGGGAAACACAGATACGCAGTATTTT
-	TRBJ2-7	14	TRBD1	TRBV10-3	CAISEMTGASEQYF	TGTGCCATCAGCGAGATGACAGGGGCCTCCGAGCAGTACTTC
many	TRBJ2-2	19	TRBD2	TRBV5-1	CASSLATSGRRRGTGELFF	TGCGCCAGCAGCTTGGCGACTAGCGGGAGAAGGCGAGGCACCGGGGAGCTGTTTTTT
few	TRBJ1-1	14	TRBD1	TRBV6-5	CASNQQGRGTEAFF	TGTGCCAGCAATCAACAGGGGAGGGGCACTGAAGCTTTCTTT
-	TRBJ1-4	20	TRBD1	TRBV5-1	CASSERPGQGLNPTNEKLFF	TGCGCCAGCAGCGAAAGGCCGGGACAGGGACTCAACCCAACTAATGAAAAACTGTTTTTT
few	TRBJ1-1	12	-	TRBV29-1	CSGKRGDTEAFF	TGCAGCGGCAAACGCGGGGATACTGAAGCTTTCTTT
-	TRBJ1-4	15	-	TRBV25-1	CASSELAGLNEKLFF	TGTGCCAGCAGTGAGTTGGCAGGGCTTAATGAAAAACTGTTTTTT
-	TRBJ2-3	14	-	TRBV2	CASRVGQHTDTQYF	TGTGCCAGCAGGGTAGGACAGCACACAGATACGCAGTATTTT
-	TRBJ2-2	15	TRBD1	TRBV29-1	CSANPGQGAAGELFF	TGCAGCGCTAATCCGGGACAGGGGGCTGCCGGGGAGCTGTTTTTT
-	TRBJ1-1	14	-	TRBV5-6	CASSLYRSNTEAFF	TGTGCCAGCAGCTTGTACAGATCGAACACTGAAGCTTTCTTT
once	TRBJ2-3	18	TRBD2	TRBV5-1	CASSLLGTTISGTDTQYF	TGCGCCAGCAGCTTGTTAGGGACTACCATTAGTGGCACAGATACGCAGTATTTT
once	TRBJ2-4	11	-	TRBV29-1	CSVELSNIQYF	TGCAGCGTTGAATTAAGCAACATTCAGTACTTC
few	TRBJ2-1	14	-	TRBV7-7	CASSVRGGVDEQFF	TGTGCTAGCAGTGTTCGCGGTGGGGTGGATGAGCAGTTCTTC
-	TRBJ2-3	13	-	TRBV18	CASSPLLTDTQYF	TGTGCCAGCTCACCACTTCTTACAGATACGCAGTATTTT
few	TRBJ1-2	15	-	TRBV15	CATSGVGEGNYGYTF	TGTGCCACCTCAGGGGTGGGGGAGGGCAACTATGGCTACACCTTC